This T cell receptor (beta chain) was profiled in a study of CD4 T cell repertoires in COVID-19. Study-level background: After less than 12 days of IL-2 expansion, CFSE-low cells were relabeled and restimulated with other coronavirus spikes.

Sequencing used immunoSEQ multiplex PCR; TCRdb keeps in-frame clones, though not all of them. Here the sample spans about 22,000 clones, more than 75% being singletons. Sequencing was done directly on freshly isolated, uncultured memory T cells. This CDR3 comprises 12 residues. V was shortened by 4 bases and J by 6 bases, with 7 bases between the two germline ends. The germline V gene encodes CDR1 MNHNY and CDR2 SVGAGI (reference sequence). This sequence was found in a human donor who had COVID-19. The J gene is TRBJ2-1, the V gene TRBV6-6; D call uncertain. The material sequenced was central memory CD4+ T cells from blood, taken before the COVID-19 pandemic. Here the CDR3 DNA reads TGTGCCAGCAGTTTGGAGAGCAATGAGCAGTTCTTC. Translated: CASSLESNEQFF.